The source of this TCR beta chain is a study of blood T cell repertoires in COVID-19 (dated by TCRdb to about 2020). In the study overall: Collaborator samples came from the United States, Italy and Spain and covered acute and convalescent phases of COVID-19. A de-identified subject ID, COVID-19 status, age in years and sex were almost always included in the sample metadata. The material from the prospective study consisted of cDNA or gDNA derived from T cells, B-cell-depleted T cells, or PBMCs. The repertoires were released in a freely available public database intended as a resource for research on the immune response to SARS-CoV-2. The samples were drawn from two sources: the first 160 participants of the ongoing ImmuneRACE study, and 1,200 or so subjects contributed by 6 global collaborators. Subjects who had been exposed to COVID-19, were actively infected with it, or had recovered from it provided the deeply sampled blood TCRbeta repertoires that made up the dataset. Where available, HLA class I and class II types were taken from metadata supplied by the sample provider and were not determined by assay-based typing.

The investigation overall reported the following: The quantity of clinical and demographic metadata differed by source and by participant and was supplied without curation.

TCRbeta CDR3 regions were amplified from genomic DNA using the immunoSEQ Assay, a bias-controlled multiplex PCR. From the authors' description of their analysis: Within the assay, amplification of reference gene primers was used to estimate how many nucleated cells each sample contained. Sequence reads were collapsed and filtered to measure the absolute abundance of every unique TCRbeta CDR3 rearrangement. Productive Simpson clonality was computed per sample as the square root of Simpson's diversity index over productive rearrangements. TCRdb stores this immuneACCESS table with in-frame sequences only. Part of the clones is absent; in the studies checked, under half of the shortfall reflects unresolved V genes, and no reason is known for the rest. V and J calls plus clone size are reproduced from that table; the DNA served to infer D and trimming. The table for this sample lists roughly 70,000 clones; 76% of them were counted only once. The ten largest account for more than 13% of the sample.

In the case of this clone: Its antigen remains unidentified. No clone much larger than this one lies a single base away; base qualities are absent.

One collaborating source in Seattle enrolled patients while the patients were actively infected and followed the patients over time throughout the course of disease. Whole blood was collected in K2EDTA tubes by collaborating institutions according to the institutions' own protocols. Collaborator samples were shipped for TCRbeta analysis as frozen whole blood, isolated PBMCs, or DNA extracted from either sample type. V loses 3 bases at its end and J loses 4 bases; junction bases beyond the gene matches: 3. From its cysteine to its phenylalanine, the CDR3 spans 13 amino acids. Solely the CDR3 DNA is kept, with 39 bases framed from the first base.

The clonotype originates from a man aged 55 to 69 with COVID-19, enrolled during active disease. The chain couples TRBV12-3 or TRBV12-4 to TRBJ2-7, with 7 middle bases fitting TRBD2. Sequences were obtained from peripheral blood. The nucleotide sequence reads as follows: TGTGCCAGCAGTTTGCGGGAGCTATACGAGCAGTACTTC. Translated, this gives CASSLRELYEQYF.